This record looks at one T cell receptor beta chain sequence and its context. Its specificity is not known. The data originate from a study of T cell repertoires in cytomegalovirus infection. The study's findings and limits: Ex vivo, HLA-C-restricted CMV-specific TCR beta clonotypes prevailed over the rest of the response.

The V segment lost 2 bases and the J segment 8 bases; nucleotides outside the gene matches: 10. Germline lookup yields CDR1 SGHAT and CDR2 FQNNGV. This CDR3 has 15 amino acids. TCRdb re-derived calls from the reads in MiXCR, one entry per CDR3 protein. The sample shows some 100,000 distinct CDR3 sequences, less than 25% of them seen only once. The specimen was CD8+ T cells from PBMCs. This receptor was taken from a human donor in good health (CMV status not recorded). Some clones in this sample may be carry-over from other donors' samples. The chain uses TRBV11-2 and TRBJ1-2, with TRBD1 identical over 8 bases. CDR3 coding DNA: TGTGCCAGCAGCTTACAGGGGGCAAGTGGGGAAGGCTACACCTTC. It codes for CASSLQGASGEGYTF.